Sequencing of this T cell receptor (beta chain) was carried out in a study of blood T cells in healthy people across ages. A J-beta primer mix and a sample-barcoded 5' primer were used in a second PCR of about 7 to 12 cycles. MiXCR, applied by TCRdb to the 5' RACE reads, yields one record per CDR3 protein. The profile shows 1.5 million to 2 million distinct CDR3 sequences, about 30% of them singletons. The sequenced material came from blood. The sequence came from a woman in her twenties or thirties in good health.

The DNA for the CDR3 is TGTGCCAGCAGCTTTGGGACGGGACCGTCCTACAATGAGCAGTACTTC. It is translated as CASSFGTGPSYNEQYF. The V gene is TRBV7-9, the J gene TRBJ2-1, with D perhaps matching TRBD1 or TRBD2 (5 bases each). Matching the DNA end better, TRBJ2-7 makes the J call doubtful. The length of the CDR3 is 16 residues. The germline CDR1 and CDR2 sequences are SEHNR and FQNEAQ (reference sequence).